These 16 T cell receptor beta chains share one sample of origin, sequenced in a study of T cell responses to AZD1222 COVID-19 vaccine. Some clones are missing from TCRdb's copy, which holds only in-frame ones; the method was immunoSEQ multiplex PCR. The sample lists roughly 140,000 clones; about nine tenths were seen once. The sequencing here drew on peripheral blood, taken on day 0 of MenACWY control vaccination. The source is an adult in good health.

This CDR3 reads CASRGIAGRGVTQYF. The DNA of the CDR3 is TGTGCCAGCAGGGGAATAGCGGGAAGAGGGGTGACCCAGTACTTC. The J gene is TRBJ2-5, the V gene TRBV27, with 8 bases fitting TRBD2. Germline lookup yields CDR1 MNHEY and CDR2 SMNVEV (reference sequence). J gave up 7 bases and V 6 bases, and 13 bases lay outside the gene matches. The CDR3 totals 15 residues.

The rearrangement links TRBV7-8 to TRBJ1-5; D is unresolved. V dropped 6 bases and J dropped 6 bases, with 9 bases sitting between them. CDR3 length: 12 amino acids. Germline-derived CDR1 and CDR2 are SGHVS and FQNEAQ. CDR3 nucleotide sequence: TGTGCCAGCAGTTTATTCGGTCAGCCCCAGCATTTT. It translates to CASSLFGQPQHF. Using reference TRBV7-8 and TRBJ1-5 for the parts outside the CDR3, the full variable domain is GAGVSQSPRYKVAKRGQDVALRCDPISGHVSLFWYQQALGQGPEFLTYFQNEAQLDKSGLPSDRFFAERPEGSVSTLKIQRTQQEDSAVYLCASSLFGQPQHFGDGTRLSIL.

The V call is TRBV6-2 or TRBV6-3, the J call TRBJ1-1; no reliable D call. The CDR3 runs 13 residues. Germline CDR1 and CDR2: MNHEY and SVGEGT. Trimming pared 2 bases from V and 3 bases from J, leaving 7 bases between. The CDR3 is CASSYQGYTEAFF. CDR3 coding DNA: TGTGCCAGCAGTTACCAAGGTTACACTGAAGCTTTCTTT.

The chain employs TRBV5-6 and TRBJ1-2; D remains ambiguous. Trimming pared 0 bases from V and 4 bases from J, leaving 19 bases between. Germline lookup yields CDR1 SGHDT and CDR2 YYEEEE. This CDR3 is 17 amino acids long. CDR3 sequence: CASSLGVGSPATYGYTF. Written as DNA, the CDR3 is TGTGCCAGCAGCTTGGGAGTAGGGAGCCCGGCGACCTATGGCTACACCTTC. Using reference TRBV5-6 and TRBJ1-2 for the parts outside the CDR3, the full variable domain is DAGVTQSPTHLIKTRGQQVTLRCSPKSGHDTVSWYQQALGQGPQFIFQYYEEEERQRGNFPDRFSGHQFPNYSSELNVNALLLGDSALYLCASSLGVGSPATYGYTFGSGTRLTVV.

This clone was detected ten times or more. The chain is built from TRBV28 and TRBJ2-7, with a weak D call TRBD1 (6 bases). V was cut by 11 bases and J by 7 bases, with 12 bases left in between. From germline, CDR1 is MDHEN and CDR2 SYDVKM. The CDR3 sequence is 10 residues long. In DNA, the CDR3 is TGTGCCTGGGGGCGGAGAGAGCAGTACTTC. This encodes CAWGRREQYF.

The chain carries TRBV19 and TRBJ1-5, with D possibly being TRBD1 (6 bases). CDR1 LNHDA and CDR2 SQIVND come from the germline V gene (reference sequence). V was clipped by 0 bases and J by 2 bases, with 14 bases between them. The CDR3 is made up of 17 amino acids. The CDR3, as DNA: TGTGCCAGTAGTATAGATCCTAGGACAGTTCGCAATCAGCCCCAGCATTTT. Its translation is CASSIDPRTVRNQPQHF.

This clone was found a few times. The chain couples TRBV6-5 to TRBJ2-2; D perhaps matches TRBD2 (5 bases). Germline assignment: CDR1 MNHEY and CDR2 SVGAGI. The CDR3 has 14 residues. The ends were cut back, 0 bases at V and 4 bases at J, with 6 bases in the middle. The CDR3 nucleotides read TGTGCCAGCAGTTACTCGACTACCACCGGGGAGCTGTTTTTT. Encoded protein: CASSYSTTTGELFF.

In this sample, this clone is medium-sized. The chain has TRBV4-2 and TRBJ2-7; 7 bases line up with TRBD2. Germline values: CDR1 LGHNA, CDR2 YNFKEQ. The CDR3 runs to 15 residues. V lost 0 bases, J lost 2 bases, and 4 bases stayed unmatched. CDR3 in amino acids: CASSQESGAPYEQYF. The CDR3 DNA sequence: TGTGCCAGCAGCCAAGAAAGCGGGGCCCCCTACGAGCAGTACTTC.

CDR3 sequence: CASSSGRTDTQYF. The CDR3 nucleotides are TGTGCCAGTAGCTCCGGACGCACAGATACGCAGTATTTT. This rearrangement joins TRBV19 to TRBJ2-3; D is undetermined. The V gene lost 6 bases and the J gene lost 1 base, with 8 bases spanning the gap. From germline, CDR1 is LNHDA and CDR2 SQIVND (reference sequence). The CDR3 runs 13 residues.

The chain joins TRBV27 to TRBJ1-1; the match to TRBD1 covers 8 bases. CDR1 and CDR2 (germline): MNHEY, SMNVEV (reference sequence). The J segment lost 7 bases and the V segment lost 5 bases, leaving 12 bases of the junction unmatched. The CDR3 length is 15 residues. The CDR3 DNA reads as TGTGCCAGCAGTCGAGGACAGGGCATACGGGTTGAAGCTTTCTTT. Translated, it gives CASSRGQGIRVEAFF.

The rearrangement links TRBV6-6 to TRBJ1-2; D remains unclear. The V gene lost 6 bases and the J gene lost 0 bases, with 11 bases spanning the gap. CDR3 length equals 14 residues. Germline CDR1 reads MNHNY; CDR2 reads SVGAGI (reference sequence). The CDR3: CASRVESANYGYTF. As DNA, the CDR3 is TGTGCCAGCAGAGTTGAATCAGCTAACTATGGCTACACCTTC.

The gene calls are TRBV28 and TRBJ2-1, with 10 bases matching TRBD1. Germline V gene sequence: CDR1 MDHEN, CDR2 SYDVKM. V shed 5 bases, J shed 4 bases, and the junction held 5 bases outside the gene matches. The CDR3 spans 15 residues. The CDR3 bases are TGTGCCAGCAGTCCCCCGGGACAGGGGTACAATGAGCAGTTCTTC. Protein sequence: CASSPPGQGYNEQFF.

V is TRBV5-4 and J is TRBJ1-3; 7 bases line up with TRBD1. The CDR3 is 15 residues long. The germline gives CDR1 SGHNT, CDR2 YYREEE (reference sequence). V shed 4 bases and J 2 bases; nucleotides not matched to a gene: 6. In DNA form, the CDR3 reads TGTGCCAGCAGCATGGGGACAGTTGCTGGAAACACCATATATTTT. Its translation is CASSMGTVAGNTIYF.

The rearrangement joins TRBV7-2 to TRBJ2-7; D call uncertain. V shed 3 bases and J shed 3 bases, with 12 bases lying between them. This CDR3 spans 14 amino acids. Germline CDR1 SGHTA, CDR2 FQGNSA. The CDR3 protein is CASSFSSQNYEQYF. The CDR3, as DNA: TGTGCCAGCAGCTTCTCTTCACAGAACTACGAGCAGTACTTC.

The V call is TRBV4-2, the J call TRBJ2-5; unclear D gene. There are 16 residues in the CDR3. Trimming shortened V by 1 base and J by 4 bases, and 16 bases separated the two germline ends. CDR1 LGHNA and CDR2 YNFKEQ come from the germline V gene. CDR3 amino acids: CASSQGIFGVGETQYF. In DNA form, the CDR3 reads TGTGCCAGCAGCCAAGGTATTTTTGGGGTCGGAGAGACCCAGTACTTC.

The chain combines TRBV4-1 with TRBJ1-6, with D possibly TRBD1 on 6 matching bases. The V gene's germline CDR1 is MGHRA and CDR2 YSYEKL. V lost 11 bases and J lost 7, with 21 bases in between. This CDR3 spans 15 amino acids. Here the CDR3 reads CASAGGVGRNSPLHF. DNA for the CDR3: TGCGCCTCAGCCGGGGGCGTTGGGCGAAATTCACCCCTCCACTTT.